This entry features one T cell receptor (beta chain) sequence. Antigen specificity is unknown. UMI-labeled 5' RACE yielded the TRB cDNA libraries. With the 5' RACE reads reprocessed, TCRdb shows one record per CDR3 protein and no DNA. Listed are around 95,000 distinct CDR3 sequences; around 1% falls within the top ten. The sample originates from a study of CXCR3-negative and CXCR3-positive naive CD8 T cells. Whole-study results and caveats: TCR interaction strength was inferred from TRB CDR3 physicochemistry, as CD5 matched across naive subsets. Sequencing showed both naive subsets with comparably high diversity, and memory CD8+ cells much lower. TRB CDR3s were more hydrophobic in CXCR3-positive than in CXCR3-negative naive cells.

CDR1 is SGHVS and CDR2 is FNYEAQ in the germline V gene. This CDR3 has 16 residues. The chain recombines TRBV7-6 with TRBJ1-2; the TRBD1 assignment by TCRdb is unverifiable without DNA. Sequencing was carried out using naive CXCR3+ CD8+ T cells from blood. Subset reported: CD45RO-CCR7+CD27+CD95- naive CD8+ T cells expressing CXCR3 (TNR3+). The clonotype was recovered from a human donor in good health. Some clones in this sample may be carry-over from other donors' samples. The CDR3 here is CASSLGVKGRGGGYTF.